The sample holds many counts of the clone carrying this T cell receptor (beta chain). What it binds is unknown. The entry originates in a study of Graves' ophthalmopathy and Graves' hyperthyroidism. Amplified material comprised TCR beta CDR3 regions derived from RNA transcripts. The library came from an HTBI-primed first-round RT-PCR and a second-round multiplex PCR. TCRdb itself ran the multiplex PCR reads through MiXCR, one entry per CDR3 protein. The data show about 550,000 distinct CDR3 sequences, with 35% to 45% seen just once and around 4% held by the top ten. This CDR3 is built from 15 residues. V lost 1 base to trimming and J lost 0 bases, with 9 bases between them. Germline V gene lookup returns CDR1 SGHVS and CDR2 FQNEAQ. Study results and limitations: The model reached roughly 70% sensitivity and about 72% specificity for predicting ophthalmopathy progression.

Sequenced sample: peripheral blood or thyroid tissue (not recorded which). This receptor was taken from an adult man with Graves' hyperthyroidism. This rearrangement joins TRBV7-8 to TRBJ1-1, with D perhaps TRBD1 (6 bases). The CDR3 nucleotides read TGTGCCAGCAGCTTAGGGACAGACTTGAACACTGAAGCTTTCTTT. Amino acid sequence: CASSLGTDLNTEAFF.